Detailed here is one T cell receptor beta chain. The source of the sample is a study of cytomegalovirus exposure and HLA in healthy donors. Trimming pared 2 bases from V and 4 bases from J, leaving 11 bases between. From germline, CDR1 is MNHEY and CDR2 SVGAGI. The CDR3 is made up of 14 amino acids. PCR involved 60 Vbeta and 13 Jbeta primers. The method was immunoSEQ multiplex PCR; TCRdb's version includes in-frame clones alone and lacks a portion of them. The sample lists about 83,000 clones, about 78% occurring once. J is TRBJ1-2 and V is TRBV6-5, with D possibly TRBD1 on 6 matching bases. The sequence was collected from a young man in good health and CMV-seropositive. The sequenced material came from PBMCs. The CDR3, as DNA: TGTGCCAGCAGTTACCGCGACAGGATCTATGGCTACACCTTC. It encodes CASSYRDRIYGYTF.